One and the same sample provided the 24 T cell receptor beta chains below, sequenced in a study of blood T cell repertoires in COVID-19. Sequencing used immunoSEQ multiplex PCR; TCRdb keeps in-frame clones, though not all of them. The table includes approximately 100,000 clones, approximately 86% detected once. The sample taken for sequencing was PBMCs or T cells enriched from blood (not recorded which). Receptor source: a woman aged 50 to 60 who had recovered from COVID-19.

The V call is TRBV5-8, the J call TRBJ1-5; tentative D call: TRBD1 (6 bases). CDR1 is SGHTS and CDR2 is YDEGEE in the germline V gene. CDR3 size: 16 residues. V was cut by 0 bases and J by 1 base, with 11 bases left in between. In DNA form, the CDR3 reads TGTGCCAGCAGCTTGGAGGGGGGGGCGAGCAATCAGCCCCAGCATTTT. Its protein is CASSLEGGASNQPQHF.

The chain is built from TRBV15 and TRBJ2-3; 8 bases line up with TRBD2. This CDR3 comprises 13 residues. The germline CDR1 and CDR2 sequences are LNHNV and YYDKDF (reference sequence). V lost 0 bases, J lost 14 bases, and 7 bases stayed unmatched. CDR3 residues: CATSRDGGTRRYF. The CDR3 DNA is TGTGCCACCAGCAGAGATGGGGGGACTAGACGGTATTTT.

The J gene is TRBJ2-7, the V gene TRBV28; 11 bases are shared with TRBD2. V shed 6 bases, J shed 4 bases, and the junction held 5 bases outside the gene matches. The germline CDR1 and CDR2 sequences are MDHEN and SYDVKM. This CDR3 spans 14 amino acids. Written as DNA, the CDR3 is TGTGCCAGCAGACCTACTAGCGGGGGTTACGAGCAGTACTTC. Its protein is CASRPTSGGYEQYF.

The chain links TRBV28 to TRBJ2-7, with TRBD2 as a possible D gene (6 bases). The germline CDR1 and CDR2 sequences are MDHEN and SYDVKM. The CDR3 runs to 15 residues. Trimming removed 8 bases from V and 4 bases from J, with 21 bases in between. The CDR3 here is CASGPSGGGTYEQYF. The CDR3 DNA reads as TGTGCCAGCGGTCCTTCCGGGGGAGGTACTTACGAGCAGTACTTC.

V is TRBV5-1 and J is TRBJ2-5; tentatively, D is TRBD1 (5 bases). CDR1 and CDR2 from the germline V gene are SGHRS and YFSETQ. This CDR3 region has 14 residues. Between the trimmed V and J ends, which lost 4 bases and 5 bases, there was a span of 15 bases. The CDR3 DNA is TGCGCCAGCAGCACAGACAGTCCTAGGGAGACCCAGTACTTC. Translated, it gives CASSTDSPRETQYF.

There are a few counts of this clone. This chain joins TRBV5-4 and TRBJ1-6; D remains unclear. CDR3 length equals 13 residues. Germline loops: CDR1 SGHNT, CDR2 YYREEE (reference sequence). V was cut by 0 bases and J by 6 bases, with 4 bases left in between. CDR3: CASSLAFNSPLHF. The CDR3 nucleotides are TGTGCCAGCAGCTTGGCGTTTAATTCACCCCTCCACTTT. The full variable domain, in which reference TRBV5-4 and TRBJ1-6 provide the parts outside the CDR3, is ETGVTQSPTHLIKTRGQQVTLRCSSQSGHNTVSWYQQALGQGPQFIFQYYREEENGRGNFPPRFSGLQFPNYSSELNVNALELDDSALYLCASSLAFNSPLHFGNGTRLTVT.

CDR3 in amino acids: CASVPLRSGVTGELFF. The DNA for the CDR3 is TGTGCCAGCGTACCCTTGAGGAGCGGGGTCACCGGGGAGCTGTTTTTT. The chain combines TRBV2 with TRBJ2-2; 7 nucleotides align to TRBD2. CDR1 is SNHLY and CDR2 is FYNNEI in the germline V gene. The CDR3 spans 16 residues. The trim removed 8 bases at V and 4 bases at J, leaving 13 bases unmatched.

This chain connects TRBV30 to TRBJ2-7; the match to TRBD1 covers 7 bases. With V trimmed by 2 bases and J by 9 bases, 13 bases remained unmatched. Germline CDR1 reads GTSNPN; CDR2 reads SVGIG (reference sequence). The CDR3 is 14 amino acids. CDR3 nucleotide sequence: TGTGCCTGGAGTCCTGACAGGGCCCAGAACGGGCAGTACTTC. This codes for CAWSPDRAQNGQYF.

Written as DNA, the CDR3 is TGCGCCAGCAGTACATTAAGGACAGGGGCGGTTGAAGCTTTCTTT. Its protein is CASSTLRTGAVEAFF. The chain carries TRBV10-1 and TRBJ1-1; 9 bases fit TRBD1. Germline CDR1 reads WNHNN; CDR2 reads SYGVQD (reference sequence). This CDR3 is built from 15 residues. V dropped 5 bases and J dropped 7; count of bases not matched to a gene: 11.

V usage is TRBV7-9 and J usage is TRBJ2-4, with 8 bases that match TRBD2. The CDR3 is made up of 14 amino acids. From germline, CDR1 is SEHNR and CDR2 FQNEAQ (reference sequence). V was clipped by 5 bases and J by 0 bases; unmatched bases: 0. The CDR3 loop reads CASSTSGAKNIQYF. The CDR3 DNA is TGTGCCAGCAGCACTAGCGGAGCCAAAAACATTCAGTACTTC.

In DNA, the CDR3 is TGTGCCAGCTCACGGGACAGGAGCTCCTACGAGCAGTACTTC. It is translated as CASSRDRSSYEQYF. The chain is built from TRBV18 and TRBJ2-7; 8 bases are a match to TRBD1. J lost 0 bases, V lost 4 bases, and 2 bases had no gene match. Germline V gene data show CDR1 as KGHSH and CDR2 as LQKENI. CDR3 length: 14 amino acids.

The rearrangement joins TRBV28 to TRBJ1-1, with TRBD1 matching over 10 bases. CDR3 length equals 17 residues. Germline CDR1 MDHEN, CDR2 SYDVKM. V lost 2 bases and J lost 1; bases outside the gene matches: 7. This CDR3 reads CASSLTGQGGKNTEAFF. Here the CDR3 DNA reads TGTGCCAGCAGTTTAACTGGACAGGGGGGAAAGAACACTGAAGCTTTCTTT.

This rearrangement joins TRBV30 to TRBJ2-7; D is unclear. V dropped 4 bases and J dropped 5 bases, with 12 bases sitting between them. The germline V gene has CDR1 GTSNPN and CDR2 SVGIG (reference sequence). The CDR3 runs 12 residues. The CDR3 nucleotides are TGTGCCTGGAATACCAAGCTGGACGAGCAGTACTTC. This translates into CAWNTKLDEQYF.

This clone has just a few counts. This chain connects TRBV24-1 to TRBJ2-7, with a possible D match to TRBD1 (6 bases). The CDR3 runs to 14 residues. Germline V gene data show CDR1 as KGHDR and CDR2 as SFDVKD. V lost 4 bases and J 5 bases, leaving 14 bases between the germline ends. The CDR3 sequence is CATSEGRGSDEQYF. CDR3 nucleotides: TGTGCCACCAGTGAGGGCAGGGGATCGGACGAGCAGTACTTC.

This rearrangement joins TRBV2 to TRBJ2-1; TRBD2 might be the D (6 bases). There are 15 residues in the CDR3. Germline assignment: CDR1 SNHLY and CDR2 FYNNEI. Trimming shortened V by 6 bases and J by 0 bases, and 12 bases separated the two germline ends. This chain's CDR3 is CASRQGGSSYNEQFF. The CDR3 region has the DNA TGTGCCAGCAGGCAAGGAGGGAGCTCCTACAATGAGCAGTTCTTC.

The rearrangement links TRBV12-3 or TRBV12-4 to TRBJ1-1, with D perhaps matching TRBD1 (6 bases). The CDR3 is 13 residues long. V lost 6 bases, J lost 1 base, and 9 bases lay in between. CDR3 region: CASRDRSNTEAFF. CDR3 in DNA: TGTGCCAGCAGAGACAGGTCGAACACTGAAGCTTTCTTT.

The V call is TRBV2, the J call TRBJ1-2, with 9 bases identical to TRBD1. Looked up from germline, CDR1 is SNHLY and CDR2 is FYNNEI. The J segment lost 5 bases and the V segment lost 2 bases, leaving 9 bases of the junction unmatched. This CDR3 has 16 amino acids. The CDR3 is CASSERNRGPIYGYTF. The CDR3 DNA sequence: TGTGCCAGCAGTGAAAGGAACAGGGGGCCGATTTATGGCTACACCTTC.

V gene TRBV7-3 combines with J gene TRBJ1-6, with D uncertain. V lost 5 bases to trimming and J lost 6 bases, with 8 bases between them. Germline values: CDR1 SGHTA, CDR2 FQGTGA. The CDR3 contains 13 residues. The CDR3 reads CASSLASNSPLHF. The CDR3 coding sequence is TGTGCCAGCAGCCTGGCCTCTAATTCACCCCTCCACTTT.

This clone was observed once. This sequence joins TRBV7-3 and TRBJ1-1; 9 bases line up with TRBD1. Per the germline V gene, CDR1 is SGHTA and CDR2 is FQGTGA. With 5 bases clipped from V and 1 base from J, the junction kept 2 bases outside the gene matches. This CDR3 region has 14 residues. The CDR3 DNA is TGTGCCAGCAGCCGGGACAGGGAGAACACTGAAGCTTTCTTT. It codes for CASSRDRENTEAFF.

The chain links TRBV9 to TRBJ1-3; possibly TRBD1 for D (5 bases). Germline CDR1 SGDLS, CDR2 YYNGEE. The CDR3 is made up of 16 amino acids. Trimming cost V 1 base and J 2 bases, with 13 bases left between them. This CDR3 is CASSVNEVGPGNTIYF. The CDR3 DNA sequence: TGTGCCAGCAGCGTAAACGAGGTGGGGCCTGGAAACACCATATATTTT.

This clone was picked up a small number of times. The chain couples TRBV28 to TRBJ2-1, with 7 bases aligning to TRBD1. The CDR3 covers 13 residues. The V gene end was trimmed by 4 bases and the J gene end by 5 bases; junction bases not matched to a gene: 2. Germline values: CDR1 MDHEN, CDR2 SYDVKM. This chain's CDR3 is CASSSGQDNEQFF. The CDR3 bases are TGTGCCAGCAGTTCCGGACAGGACAATGAGCAGTTCTTC.

This clone has a handful of counts. This chain uses TRBV21-1 with TRBJ2-1; no check of the table's D call, TRBD2, against the DNA was made. TRBV21-1 is classified as a pseudogene. CDR3 length equals 16 residues. Here the CDR3 reads CASSKKERYAYNEQFF. The CDR3 DNA sequence: TGTGCCAGCAGCAAAAAAGAGAGATACGCCTACAATGAGCAGTTCTTC.

The CDR3 DNA sequence: TGTGCCAGCAGCCCATCCAGACAAACAGATACGCAGTATTTT. It encodes CASSPSRQTDTQYF. This chain links TRBV2 with TRBJ2-3, with D hard to call. Germline values: CDR1 SNHLY, CDR2 FYNNEI. Trimming took off 6 bases at V and 3 bases at J, with 13 bases between the two ends. The CDR3 consists of 14 residues.

The chain is built from TRBV27 and TRBJ1-1, with D possibly being TRBD1 (6 bases). The V and J ends lost 1 base and 1 base respectively, with 10 bases between them. Germline V lookup: CDR1 MNHEY, CDR2 SMNVEV (reference sequence). The CDR3 runs to 15 residues. In DNA form, the CDR3 reads TGTGCCAGCAGTTTATTGCCAGGGGCGAACACTGAAGCTTTCTTT. Translating it yields CASSLLPGANTEAFF.